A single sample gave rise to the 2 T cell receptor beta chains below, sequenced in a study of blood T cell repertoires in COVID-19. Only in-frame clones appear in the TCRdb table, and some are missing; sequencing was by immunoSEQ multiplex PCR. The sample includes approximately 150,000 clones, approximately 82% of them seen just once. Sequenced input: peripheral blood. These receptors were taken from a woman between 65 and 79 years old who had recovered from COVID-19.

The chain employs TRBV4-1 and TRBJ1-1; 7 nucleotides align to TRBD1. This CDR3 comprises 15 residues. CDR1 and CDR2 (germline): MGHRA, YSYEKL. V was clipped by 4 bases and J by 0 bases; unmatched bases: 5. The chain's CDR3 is CASSRDSSLNTEAFF. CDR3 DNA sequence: TGCGCCAGCAGCCGGGACAGCTCCTTGAACACTGAAGCTTTCTTT.

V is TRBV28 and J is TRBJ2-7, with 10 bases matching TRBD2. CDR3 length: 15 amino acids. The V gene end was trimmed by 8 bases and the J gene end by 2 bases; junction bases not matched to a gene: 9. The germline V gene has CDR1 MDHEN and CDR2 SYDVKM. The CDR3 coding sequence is TGTGCCAGCCGCAAGAGCGGGGGGGGACCCTACGAGCAGTACTTC. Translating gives CASRKSGGGPYEQYF.